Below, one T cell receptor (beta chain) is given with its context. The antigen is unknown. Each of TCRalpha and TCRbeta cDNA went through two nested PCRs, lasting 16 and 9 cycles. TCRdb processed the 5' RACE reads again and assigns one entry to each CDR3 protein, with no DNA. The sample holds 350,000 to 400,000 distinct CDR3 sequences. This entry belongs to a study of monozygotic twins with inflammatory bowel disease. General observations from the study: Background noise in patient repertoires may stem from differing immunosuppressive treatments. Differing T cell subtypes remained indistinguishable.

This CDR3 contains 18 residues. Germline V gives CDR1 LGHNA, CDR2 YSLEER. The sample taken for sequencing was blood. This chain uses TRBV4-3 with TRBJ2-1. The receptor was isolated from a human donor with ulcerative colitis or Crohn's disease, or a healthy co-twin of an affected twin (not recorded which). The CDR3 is CASSQDLWGVYSYNEQFF.